This T cell receptor beta chain was obtained from a study of cytomegalovirus exposure and HLA in healthy donors. Overall study: A previous analysis identified approximately 120 million unique TCR beta sequences derived from 180 million or so T cells.

Looked up from germline, CDR1 is SGHKS and CDR2 is YYEKEE (reference sequence). Trimming took 1 base from V and 1 from J, leaving 11 bases between them. The CDR3 extends over 15 amino acids. Comments on this clone: Antigen: not known.

General study findings and limits: It was confirmed in vitro that a few of the CMV-associated chains were specific for CMV antigens.

PCR used 60 Vbeta primers and 13 Jbeta primers. The assay was immunoSEQ multiplex PCR, and TCRdb's table has in-frame clones only and misses some. The repertoire holds 150,000 to 170,000 clones, about three quarters seen once, with about 1.3% in the top ten. The sequencing sample was made of PBMCs. This sequence originates from a man aged 18 to 29 in good health and CMV-seronegative. This chain links TRBV5-5 with TRBJ1-1; TRBD1 might be the D (5 bases). The CDR3 sequence: CASSLSGQSNTEAFF. CDR3 DNA sequence: TGTGCCAGCAGCTTGTCAGGGCAATCGAACACTGAAGCTTTCTTT.